The 15 T cell receptor beta chains below come from one sample, sequenced in a study of kidney transplant recipient with SARS-CoV-2 infection. TCRdb itself ran the reads through MiXCR, one entry per CDR3 protein. The data show 200,000 to 250,000 distinct CDR3 sequences, 25% to 30% seen once. Material: a blood sample, obtained at baseline and on day 111 from a kidney transplant recipient. These receptors all come from a young adult male patient who had COVID-19 and was a kidney transplant recipient. Some T cells may be the graft donor's.

The table lists this clonotype with a few counts. Because the CDR3's place on the DNA is in doubt, the DNA is left out and the CDR3 is given as listed by TCRdb. This chain joins TRBV1 and TRBJ2-6. TRBV1 is deemed a pseudogene. The CDR3 is 18 amino acids long, termini counted. The CDR3 reads CTSRHYVCAQSRANVLTF.

This sequence joins TRBV6-1 and TRBJ2-7; TRBD2 matches at 13 bases. The germline gives CDR1 MNHNS, CDR2 SASEGT. The length of the CDR3 is 19 residues. With V trimmed by 1 base and J by 4 bases, 13 bases remained unmatched. The CDR3, as DNA: TGTGCCAGCAGTGAAGGAGTCGGCCTCGGACTAGCGGGAGAGTACGAGCAGTACGTC. Protein: CASSEGVGLGLAGEYEQYV.

This clonotype was seen repeatedly, ten times or more. The J gene is TRBJ2-7, the V gene TRBV6-5; the match to TRBD1 covers 9 bases. After removal of 6 bases from V and 2 bases from J, the junction contained 8 bases not matched to a gene. The CDR3 loop spans 15 amino acids. The V gene's germline CDR1 is MNHEY and CDR2 SVGAGI. CDR3 nucleotide sequence: TGTGCCAGCAGCCCCTCCGGGACAGGGCCCTACGAGCAGTACTTC. Translation: CASSPSGTGPYEQYF.

The chain employs TRBV5-6 and TRBJ1-2; D unclear. Germline V CDR1 and CDR2: SGHDT, YYEEEE. The CDR3 covers 16 residues. V was cut by 7 bases and J by 4 bases, with 23 bases left in between. The CDR3 loop reads CASLTNNSRKTYGYTF. In DNA form, the CDR3 reads TGTGCCAGCCTCACTAACAATAGTCGAAAGACCTATGGCTACACCTTC.

Concerning this clonotype itself: A much more abundant neighbour one base away suggests this may be a read error. The gene calls are TRBV7-9 and TRBJ1-1; D is uncertain. This CDR3 comprises 14 residues. V was clipped by 8 bases and J by 5 bases, with 18 bases between them. Germline lookup yields CDR1 SEHNR and CDR2 FQNEAQ (reference sequence). In DNA, the CDR3 is TGTGCCAGCGCCCGTGGGAGGGCGGGAACTGAAGCTTTCTTT. The encoded protein is CASARGRAGTEAFF.

This clonotype showed up many times. This rearrangement joins TRBV6-5 to TRBJ1-4; D may be TRBD1 (6 bases). Looked up from germline, CDR1 is MNHEY and CDR2 is SVGAGI. Trimming pared 7 bases from V and 3 bases from J, leaving 15 bases between. The CDR3 is 15 amino acids. The CDR3, as DNA: TGTGCCAGCATGTACAGGGCGGTTCCTAATGAAAAACTGTTTTTT. Residues: CASMYRAVPNEKLFF.

This clonotype was observed at least ten times. The rearrangement uses TRBV11-2 and TRBJ1-2; D remains ambiguous. V gave up 8 bases and J gave up 4 bases, with 23 bases separating them. Germline V gene lookup returns CDR1 SGHAT and CDR2 FQNNGV. There are 16 residues in the CDR3. The CDR3 DNA reads TGTGCCAGCCAGCTGGAAACAAGCAGAAAGACCTATGGCTACACCTTC. It specifies CASQLETSRKTYGYTF.

As concerns this clonotype: This could be a read error, since a much larger clone is one nucleotide away. This chain connects TRBV5-5 to TRBJ1-1; 8 bases map to TRBD1. V shed 10 bases, J shed 2 bases, and the junction held 7 bases outside the gene matches. Looked up from germline, CDR1 is SGHKS and CDR2 is YYEKEE (reference sequence). The CDR3 extends over 13 amino acids. CDR3 sequence reads: CAGLDRVNTEAFF. The CDR3 DNA is TGTGCCGGCCTGGACAGGGTTAACACTGAAGCTTTCTTT.

This clonotype was recorded at least ten times. V usage is TRBV21-1 and J usage is TRBJ2-3. TRBV21-1 is marked as a pseudogene. The CDR3 has 17 residues. CDR3 nucleotides: TGTGCCAGCAGAACGCCGTTAGCTACAGTCATGCAAGATACGCAGTATTTT. Its translation is CASRTPLATVMQDTQYF.

This clonotype was counted ten times or more. The chain employs TRBV19 and TRBJ1-5; the D gene is possibly TRBD1 (6 bases). Germline V gives CDR1 LNHDA, CDR2 SQIVND (reference sequence). The CDR3 covers 14 residues. The V gene lost 3 bases and the J gene lost 6 bases, with 12 bases spanning the gap. CDR3 DNA sequence: TGTGCCAGTAGTATCCGGGACAATAGTCAGCCCCAGCATTTT. It is translated as CASSIRDNSQPQHF.

This clonotype was recorded at least ten times. V usage is TRBV3-1 and J usage is TRBJ2-2; no firm D call. CDR1 and CDR2 (germline): LGHDT, YNNKEL (reference sequence). Trimming pared 5 bases from V and 5 bases from J, leaving 24 bases between. The CDR3 runs to 18 residues. In DNA, the CDR3 is TGTGCCAGCAGCGTTAAATTTCCCATTTCAGGCTTGACCGGGGAGCTGTTTTTT. This codes for CASSVKFPISGLTGELFF.

Turning to this clonotype: A read error may explain this, as a much larger clone is one base away. The gene calls are TRBV6-9 and TRBJ1-2; D unclear. Germline CDR1 MNHGY, CDR2 SVAAGI. Trimming stripped 5 bases from V and 2 bases from J, with 21 bases between. This CDR3 has 17 amino acids. The CDR3 bases are TGTGCCAGCAGTAGTGGAAGGCCTTACGGAAAGAACTATGGCTACACCTTC. Translating it yields CASSSGRPYGKNYGYTF.

On this clonotype itself: A clone one base away is much larger, so this may be a read error. The rearrangement uses TRBV7-7 and TRBJ1-2; D gene unclear. The V gene lost 5 bases and the J gene lost 6 bases, with 25 bases spanning the gap. Germline V CDR1 and CDR2: SSHAT, FNYEAQ (reference sequence). This CDR3 comprises 17 residues. The CDR3 protein is CASSRSCKCRKTHGYTF. CDR3 DNA sequence: TGTGCCAGCAGCCGCTCTTGTAAGTGCCGAAAGACCCATGGCTACACCTTC.

In this sample, this clonotype turned up many times. This chain joins TRBV18 and TRBJ1-2; TRBD1 agrees at 10 bases. The CDR3 is 15 residues long. The germline V gene has CDR1 KGHSH and CDR2 LQKENI. V trimming: 3 bases; J trimming: 8 bases; junction bases outside the gene matches: 9. CDR3 coding DNA: TGTGCCAGCTCACCTGGGACAGGGGCGTCTACGGGCTACACCTTC. Its translation is CASSPGTGASTGYTF.

Many counts were recorded for this clonotype. The chain couples TRBV3-1 to TRBJ1-2, with 12 bases that match TRBD1. The CDR3 totals 14 residues. V lost 4 bases, J lost 7 bases, and 4 bases stayed unmatched. Germline V gene sequence: CDR1 LGHDT, CDR2 YNNKEL (reference sequence). The CDR3 loop is CASSLGQGALGYTF. The CDR3 bases are TGTGCCAGCAGCCTGGGACAGGGGGCGCTTGGCTACACCTTC. Full variable domain (outside the CDR3, taken from reference TRBV3-1 and TRBJ1-2): DTAVSQTPKYLVTQMGNDKSIKCEQNLGHDTMYWYKQDSKKFLKIMFSYNNKELIINETVPNRFSPKSPDKAHLNLHINSLELGDSAVYFCASSLGQGALGYTFGSGTRLTVV.